This T cell receptor (beta chain) was profiled in a study of tumor-infiltrating lymphocytes in primary liver carcinoma. Study context: Patients were both men and women, whose ages ran from 30 to 69 years.

Alongside blood RNA obtained from unsorted whole blood, germline DNA was also extracted. cDNA specific to TCR beta was made from about 550 ng of total RNA, with a constant-region primer employed for priming. Libraries for TCR beta were built through three nested multiplex PCR rounds, which together made up a slightly modified ARM-PCR procedure. Amplification in the first two PCR rounds was performed using TRBV1-TRBV30 forward primers and a C-beta reverse primer for roughly 10 cycles each. TCRdb independently ran MiXCR on the multiplex PCR reads; one entry per CDR3 protein. The table records about 320,000 distinct CDR3 sequences, less than 75% of them present only once. The J segment lost 0 bases and the V segment lost 6 bases, leaving 9 bases of the junction unmatched. Germline V CDR1 and CDR2: MNHNY, SVGAGI (reference sequence). The CDR3 runs to 17 residues. This clonotype was detected ten times or more.

Sequenced material: peripheral blood. The sequence was collected from a middle-aged man with primary liver carcinoma and hepatitis B virus infection. The chain recombines TRBV6-6 with TRBJ2-1; 9 positions agree with TRBD2. CDR3 DNA: TGTGCCAGCAGGGGATTAGCGGGAGTGAGCTCCTACAATGAGCAGTTCTTC. It translates to CASRGLAGVSSYNEQFF.